Following are 7 T cell receptor beta chains from one sample sequenced in a study of CD4 T cells in relation to SARS-CoV-2 and coronaviruses (dated by TCRdb to about 2021). Libraries were constructed by the immunoSEQ multiplex PCR assay. TCRdb took this table from immuneACCESS and kept in-frame rearrangements with V and J called. Such tables lack part of the clones; where checked against another copy, unresolved V genes explain under half of the gap, and the rest is unexplained. This sample is represented by roughly 68,000 clones; approximately 95% of them were singletons. Of the sample, under 0.3% falls within the top ten clones. CD4+ T cells from unexposed donors were collected before the COVID-19 pandemic (2011-2018). The source material was naive CD4+ T cells from PBMCs. The sample's cell subset or site label is to be understood as: naive CD4+ T cells isolated by negative enrichment. These receptor sequences come from a human donor in good health.

The rearrangement uses TRBV9 and TRBJ2-6, with D possibly matching TRBD2 (6 bases). Germline V gene lookup returns CDR1 SGDLS and CDR2 YYNGEE. The V gene lost 3 bases and the J gene lost 4 bases, with 17 bases spanning the gap. This CDR3 contains 17 residues. CDR3 sequence reads: CASSAYGGMGGANVLTF. The CDR3 DNA reads TGTGCCAGCAGCGCTTACGGGGGTATGGGCGGGGCCAACGTCCTGACTTTC.

The chain is built from TRBV5-1 and TRBJ1-2; D gene unclear. The CDR3 has 15 residues. The V end lost 0 bases, the J end lost 4 bases, and 13 bases lay between the germline ends. The germline CDR1 and CDR2 sequences are SGHRS and YFSETQ. DNA for the CDR3: TGCGCCAGCAGCTTGGCCGTGTCGAGGAGCTATGGCTACACCTTC. This translates into CASSLAVSRSYGYTF.

V usage is TRBV7-2 and J usage is TRBJ1-2; possible D gene TRBD1, 6 bases. The CDR3 is made up of 13 amino acids. Trimming took off 1 base at V and 5 bases at J, with 8 bases between the two ends. Germline V CDR1 and CDR2: SGHTA, FQGNSA. DNA of the CDR3: TGTGCCAGCAGCTTAGGGACAGAGTATGGCTACACCTTC. This translates into CASSLGTEYGYTF.

This chain connects TRBV4-1 to TRBJ2-1; D is possibly TRBD2 (5 bases). This CDR3 has 17 residues. Between the trimmed V and J ends, which lost 4 bases and 7 bases, there was a span of 23 bases. Germline V gene sequence: CDR1 MGHRA, CDR2 YSYEKL. The CDR3 region is CASSPKTGRTRGNEQFF. For the CDR3, the DNA is TGCGCCAGCAGCCCAAAGACGGGCAGGACCCGAGGGAATGAGCAGTTCTTC.

The chain is built from TRBV18 and TRBJ2-7; 8 nucleotides align to TRBD1. This CDR3 has 14 residues. CDR1 is KGHSH and CDR2 is LQKENI in the germline V gene. Unmatched junction bases numbered 4, after V lost 4 bases and J lost 2 bases. DNA of the CDR3: TGTGCCAGCTCACGGACAGGGCCGGCCTACGAGCAGTACTTC. As protein: CASSRTGPAYEQYF.

J is TRBJ1-2 and V is TRBV7-9, with D maybe TRBD1 (5 bases). CDR3 size: 13 residues. The ends were cut back, 4 bases at V and 4 bases at J, with 10 bases in the middle. Germline V CDR1 and CDR2: SEHNR, FQNEAQ (reference sequence). CDR3 DNA: TGTGCCAGCAGCTCCGACAGATTCTATGGCTACACCTTC. This encodes CASSSDRFYGYTF.

The rearrangement uses TRBV28 and TRBJ1-2; D gene unclear. CDR1 is MDHEN and CDR2 is SYDVKM in the germline V gene. The CDR3 runs 15 residues. Between the trimmed V and J ends, which lost 1 base and 4 bases, there was a span of 13 bases. The CDR3 DNA reads as TGTGCCAGCAGTTTATCGGACCCGGACCCCTATGGCTACACCTTC. Amino acids: CASSLSDPDPYGYTF.